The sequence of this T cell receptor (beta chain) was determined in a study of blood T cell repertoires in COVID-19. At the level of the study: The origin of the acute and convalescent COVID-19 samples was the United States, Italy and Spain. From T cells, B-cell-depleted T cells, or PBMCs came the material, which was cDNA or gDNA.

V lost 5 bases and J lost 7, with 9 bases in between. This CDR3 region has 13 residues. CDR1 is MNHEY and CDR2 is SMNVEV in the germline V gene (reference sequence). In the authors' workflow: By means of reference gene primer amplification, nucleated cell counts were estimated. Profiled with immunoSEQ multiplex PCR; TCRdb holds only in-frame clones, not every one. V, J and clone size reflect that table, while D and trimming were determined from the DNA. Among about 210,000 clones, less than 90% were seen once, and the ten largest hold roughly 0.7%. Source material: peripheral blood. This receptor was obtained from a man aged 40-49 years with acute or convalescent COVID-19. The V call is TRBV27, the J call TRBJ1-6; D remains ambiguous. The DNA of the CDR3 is TGTGCCAGCAGTCCCCACGGGAATTCACCCCTCCACTTT. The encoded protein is CASSPHGNSPLHF.